The rows below give T cell receptor beta chains drawn from one sample of a study of blood T cell repertoires in COVID-19. TCRdb's copy holds only in-frame clones and misses some; the assay was immunoSEQ multiplex PCR. Counted here are 250,000 to 300,000 clones, almost 85% occurring once; the ten biggest clones make up roughly 5%. The material sequenced was peripheral blood. The receptors originated from a man between 50 and 59 years old with active or convalescent COVID-19. Both conserved end residues are part of each CDR3. D genes are given only for firm matches. Some rows have no size entry. The others give once, few or many, or a class for an expanded clone.

v_call: TRBV7-2
d_call: NA
j_call: TRBJ1-2
clone_size: NA
cdr3_nt: TGTGCCAGCAGTCCCATGAGGGGGAGCGGCTACACCTTC
cdr3_aa: CASSPMRGSGYTF

v_call: TRBV10-3
d_call: TRBD2
j_call: TRBJ2-5
clone_size: NA
cdr3_nt: TGTGCCATCAATCCCAGGGAGGGGGAGACCCAGTACTTC
cdr3_aa: CAINPREGETQYF

v_call: TRBV28
d_call: NA
j_call: TRBJ2-3
clone_size: NA
cdr3_nt: TGTGCCAGCGGGAGTCCGAACACAGATACGCAGTATTTT
cdr3_aa: CASGSPNTDTQYF

v_call: TRBV28
d_call: TRBD1
j_call: TRBJ2-7
clone_size: few
cdr3_nt: TGTGCCAGCAGTTCTTCCGGGACAGGGGACGAGCAGTACTTC
cdr3_aa: CASSSSGTGDEQYF

v_call: TRBV10-3
d_call: NA
j_call: TRBJ1-3
clone_size: NA
cdr3_nt: TGTGCCATCAGTGACCCCCAACGGGGAGAGAATATACCCATATATTTT
cdr3_aa: CAISDPQRGENIPIYF

v_call: TRBV11-2
d_call: TRBD2
j_call: TRBJ2-1
clone_size: NA
cdr3_nt: TGTGCCAGCAGCTTTCGGCAGTGGGAGCGGGGCTACAATGAGCAGTTCTTC
cdr3_aa: CASSFRQWERGYNEQFF

v_call: TRBV27
d_call: NA
j_call: TRBJ1-2
clone_size: few
cdr3_nt: TGTGCCAGCAGTTTCCGGGGAAGTGATGGCTACACCTTC
cdr3_aa: CASSFRGSDGYTF

v_call: TRBV7-2
d_call: NA
j_call: TRBJ1-3
clone_size: NA
cdr3_nt: TGTGCCAGCAGCTTAAGGCGGGACCCTGGAAACACCATATATTTT
cdr3_aa: CASSLRRDPGNTIYF

v_call: TRBV18
d_call: TRBD2
j_call: TRBJ2-7
clone_size: NA
cdr3_nt: TGTGCCAGCTCACCAGTCGGGACTATCGGGATGCACGAGCAGTACTTC
cdr3_aa: CASSPVGTIGMHEQYF

v_call: TRBV3-1/TRBV3-2
d_call: NA
j_call: TRBJ1-1
clone_size: NA
cdr3_nt: TGTGCCAGCAGCCAAGCGCAGGGTGAAGCTTTCTTT
cdr3_aa: CASSQAQGEAFF

v_call: TRBV27
d_call: TRBD1
j_call: TRBJ1-1
clone_size: few
cdr3_nt: TGTGCCAGCAGACAGGGGGCTAACTTGAACACTGAAGCTTTCTTT
cdr3_aa: CASRQGANLNTEAFF

v_call: TRBV29-1
d_call: NA
j_call: TRBJ1-1
clone_size: NA
cdr3_nt: TGCAGCGTTGAAGGGCGGGGGAGACGTCCTGAAGCTTTCTTT
cdr3_aa: CSVEGRGRRPEAFF

v_call: TRBV23-1
d_call: NA
j_call: TRBJ2-1
clone_size: NA
cdr3_nt: TGCGCCAGCAGTCAATCTACAGGGTACAATGAGCAGTTCTTC
cdr3_aa: CASSQSTGYNEQFF

v_call: TRBV6-1
d_call: NA
j_call: TRBJ2-1
clone_size: NA
cdr3_nt: TGTGCCAGCAGTGGACCGAAGTTTACGGGACTCCCAAACAATGAGCAGTTCTTC
cdr3_aa: CASSGPKFTGLPNNEQFF

v_call: TRBV20-1
d_call: NA
j_call: TRBJ2-1
clone_size: NA
cdr3_nt: TGCAGTGCTAGTTCTTACTACAATGAGCAGTTCTTC
cdr3_aa: CSASSYYNEQFF

v_call: TRBV2
d_call: NA
j_call: TRBJ1-1
clone_size: NA
cdr3_nt: TGTGCCAGCAAGGGGGAGGGGAGCACTGAAGCTTTCTTT
cdr3_aa: CASKGEGSTEAFF

v_call: TRBV6-1
d_call: NA
j_call: TRBJ2-5
clone_size: NA
cdr3_nt: TGTGCCAGCAGTGAAGAATGGACAGTGAAAGAGACCCAGTACTTC
cdr3_aa: CASSEEWTVKETQYF

v_call: TRBV5-4
d_call: NA
j_call: TRBJ1-2
clone_size: once
cdr3_nt: TGTGCCAGCAGCTTGGCAGGGATATATGGCTACACCTTC
cdr3_aa: CASSLAGIYGYTF

v_call: TRBV28
d_call: TRBD2
j_call: TRBJ2-2
clone_size: many
cdr3_nt: TGTGCCAGCAGTGGAGGGACTAGGAGGGCCGGGGAGCTGTTTTTT
cdr3_aa: CASSGGTRRAGELFF

v_call: TRBV4-1
d_call: TRBD1
j_call: TRBJ2-5
clone_size: NA
cdr3_nt: TGCGCCAGCAGCCAAGAAGAGAGGGGGCGAGAGACCCAGTACTTC
cdr3_aa: CASSQEERGRETQYF

v_call: TRBV14
d_call: NA
j_call: TRBJ1-2
clone_size: NA
cdr3_nt: TGTGCCAGCAGCGACAGGATAGACTATGGCTACACCTTC
cdr3_aa: CASSDRIDYGYTF

v_call: TRBV10-3
d_call: TRBD2
j_call: TRBJ2-7
clone_size: NA
cdr3_nt: TGTGCCATCAAAATACTAGCGGGAGGACGCGAGCAGTACTTC
cdr3_aa: CAIKILAGGREQYF

v_call: TRBV7-8
d_call: NA
j_call: TRBJ1-1
clone_size: NA
cdr3_nt: TGTGCCAGCAGTCAGGAGGGGCCTGAAGCTTTCTTT
cdr3_aa: CASSQEGPEAFF

v_call: TRBV7-2
d_call: TRBD2
j_call: TRBJ2-1
clone_size: NA
cdr3_nt: TGTGCCAGCAGCTTAGTCGGGACTAGCGGGGCAAATGAGCAGTTCTTC
cdr3_aa: CASSLVGTSGANEQFF

v_call: TRBV30
d_call: NA
j_call: TRBJ1-4
clone_size: NA
cdr3_nt: TGTGCCTGGAGTGTACGGGGGACCCCGCGTAAAAAACTGTTTTTT
cdr3_aa: CAWSVRGTPRKKLFF

v_call: TRBV9
d_call: TRBD1
j_call: TRBJ2-3
clone_size: NA
cdr3_nt: TGTGCCAGCAGCGGCCGGGACAGGGAAACAGATACGCAGTATTTT
cdr3_aa: CASSGRDRETDTQYF

v_call: TRBV5-1
d_call: TRBD2
j_call: TRBJ2-7
clone_size: NA
cdr3_nt: TGCGCCAGCGGCCTAGCGGGACGGCCCTACGAGCAGTACTTC
cdr3_aa: CASGLAGRPYEQYF

v_call: TRBV4-3
d_call: TRBD2
j_call: TRBJ2-1
clone_size: NA
cdr3_nt: TGCGCCAGCAGCCAAGTTGGGACTAGAGTCAATGAGCAGTTCTTC
cdr3_aa: CASSQVGTRVNEQFF

v_call: TRBV9
d_call: NA
j_call: TRBJ2-1
clone_size: NA
cdr3_nt: TGTGCCAGCAGCGTAGTGGCGGGCCTGACCTACAATGAGCAGTTCTTC
cdr3_aa: CASSVVAGLTYNEQFF

v_call: TRBV9
d_call: TRBD2
j_call: TRBJ2-1
clone_size: NA
cdr3_nt: TGTGCCAGCAGCGTAGAAGGAGGACTAGGGGTTTACAATGAGCAGTTCTTC
cdr3_aa: CASSVEGGLGVYNEQFF

v_call: TRBV11-2
d_call: TRBD1
j_call: TRBJ2-5
clone_size: NA
cdr3_nt: TGTGCCAGCAGCTTAGGGACAGGGGTGTTGGAGACCCAGTACTTC
cdr3_aa: CASSLGTGVLETQYF

v_call: TRBV4-1
d_call: TRBD2
j_call: TRBJ2-5
clone_size: NA
cdr3_nt: TGCGCCAGCAGCTCAAGACTAGCGGGAGGGCCGGACCGAGAGACCCAGTACTTC
cdr3_aa: CASSSRLAGGPDRETQYF

v_call: TRBV28
d_call: TRBD1
j_call: TRBJ2-7
clone_size: once
cdr3_nt: TGTGCCAGCAGTCCGACAGGGACGGCCGAGCAGTACTTC
cdr3_aa: CASSPTGTAEQYF

v_call: TRBV9
d_call: NA
j_call: TRBJ1-3
clone_size: once
cdr3_nt: TGTGCCAGCAGCCCCAGGCTCTCTGGAAACACCATATATTTT
cdr3_aa: CASSPRLSGNTIYF

v_call: TRBV28
d_call: NA
j_call: TRBJ1-4
clone_size: once
cdr3_nt: TGTGCCAGCAGTTTGAGGCAGGGATCTCTTGTTGGTGAAAAACTGTTTTTT
cdr3_aa: CASSLRQGSLVGEKLFF